Below, one T cell receptor beta chain is given with its context. Germline V lookup: CDR1 MNHEY, CDR2 SMNVEV (reference sequence). This CDR3 has 13 residues. Trimming pared 5 bases from V and 4 bases from J, leaving 11 bases between. The data were taken from a study of blood T cell repertoires in COVID-19. Overall study context: The United States, Italy and Spain were the sources of the acute and convalescent COVID-19 samples. T cells, B-cell-depleted T cells, or PBMCs provided the cDNA or gDNA that served as material.

The authors' processing: It was from reference gene primer amplification that nucleated cell counts were estimated. The assay was immunoSEQ multiplex PCR, and TCRdb's table has in-frame clones only and misses some. V and J calls plus clone size are reproduced from that table; the DNA served to infer D and trimming. The data show about 180,000 clones, with approximately 83% seen just once and approximately 11% held by the top ten. The gene calls are TRBV27 and TRBJ2-5; D not resolved. Sequenced input: peripheral blood. The sequence was obtained from a human donor with active or convalescent COVID-19. The donor label of this sample is uncertain. The CDR3 bases are TGTGCCAGCAGTGCGTACGATCCAGAGACCCAGTACTTC. Translating gives CASSAYDPETQYF.